This T cell receptor beta chain was observed in a study of shared clonotypes between healthy human individuals. Here immunoSEQ multiplex PCR was the method, and the copy in TCRdb shows in-frame clones only, minus some. The repertoire holds 1.5 million to 2.5 million clones, with roughly 95% as singletons. Terminally differentiated effector memory CD45RA+ cells were left out of the naive CD8 fraction, which was CD45RO-negative and positively selected for CCR7. The CDR3 runs 14 residues. The germline V gene encodes CDR1 SGHVS and CDR2 FQNEAQ. The V end was cut by 1 base, the J end by 3 bases, with 9 bases between.

The specimen sequenced was naive CD8+ T cells sorted from blood. The V and J genes are TRBV7-8 and TRBJ1-1, with D possibly being TRBD1 (6 bases). This clonotype was obtained from a man younger than 35 in good health. CDR3 amino acids: CASSLGTVYTEAFF. The CDR3 bases are TGTGCCAGCAGCTTAGGGACAGTTTACACTGAAGCTTTCTTT.